This is a list of T cell receptor beta chains from one sample in a study of blood T cell repertoires in COVID-19. Repertoires were generated with immunoSEQ multiplex PCR, while TCRdb's copy carries only in-frame clones and drops some. The data hold around 160,000 clones, with over 75% observed a single time. The sample comprised peripheral blood. The receptors derive from a human donor in a cohort sampled during active COVID-19. CDR3s include the opening cysteine and the closing phenylalanine or tryptophan. The D gene is left open where the match is weak. The size entry is marked missing in some rows and otherwise reads once, few, many or a size class.

j_call d_call v_call clone_size cdr3_length cdr3_aa cdr3_nt
TRBJ2-6 TRBD2 TRBV11-3 - 19 CASSQIAGAPPLWANVLTF TGTGCCAGCAGCCAAATAGCGGGCGCTCCTCCACTCTGGGCCAACGTCCTGACTTTC
TRBJ2-7 TRBD2 TRBV6-2/TRBV6-3 - 15 CASSRGLDNVYEQYF TGTGCCAGCAGCCGTGGACTAGACAATGTCTACGAGCAGTACTTC
TRBJ1-3 - TRBV4-3 - 14 CASSPGGSGNTIYF TGCGCCAGCAGCCCCGGGGGCTCTGGAAACACCATATATTTT
TRBJ1-5 TRBD1 TRBV5-1 - 20 CASLIILRDRGRLGNQPQHF TGCGCCAGCCTCATAATTCTCCGGGACAGGGGGCGATTAGGCAATCAGCCCCAGCATTTT
TRBJ1-3 - TRBV13 - 15 CASSPPDSFGNTIYF TGTGCCAGCAGCCCGCCTGACAGTTTTGGAAACACCATATATTTT
TRBJ1-2 - TRBV2 - 13 CASSEAQIYGYTF TGTGCCAGCAGTGAAGCACAGATCTATGGCTACACCTTC
TRBJ1-2 TRBD1 TRBV19 once 16 CASSTQTGMRNYGYTF TGTGCCAGTAGTACCCAGACAGGGATGAGAAACTATGGCTACACCTTC
TRBJ1-1 TRBD1 TRBV10-2 - 15 CASSRGQGLNTEAFF TGCGCCAGCAGCCGAGGACAGGGGCTAAACACTGAAGCTTTCTTT
TRBJ1-1 TRBD1 TRBV5-5 - 14 CASSSGQLISEAFF TGTGCCAGCAGCTCGGGACAGCTTATTAGTGAAGCTTTCTTT
TRBJ2-5 TRBD2 TRBV30 once 15 CARSVGRGGPGTQYF TGTGCCCGGAGTGTAGGTCGGGGGGGGCCTGGGACCCAGTACTTC
TRBJ2-3 - TRBV18 - 15 CASSPRDSSTDTQYF TGTGCCAGCTCACCACGGGACTCTAGCACAGATACGCAGTATTTT
TRBJ2-5 TRBD2 TRBV29-1 - 17 CSVEGWTSDPLGETQYF TGCAGCGTTGAAGGTTGGACTAGCGACCCCTTGGGAGAGACCCAGTACTTC
TRBJ1-5 - TRBV27 once 15 CASSFLGGAGQPQHF TGTGCCAGCAGTTTTCTGGGGGGGGCTGGGCAGCCCCAGCATTTT
TRBJ1-1 - TRBV3-1/TRBV3-2 - 13 CASHSGGNTEAFF TGTGCCAGCCACAGTGGAGGGAACACTGAAGCTTTCTTT
TRBJ2-2 TRBD1 TRBV27 - 16 CASSYDRDLGTGELFF TGTGCCAGCAGTTATGACAGGGATTTGGGTACCGGGGAGCTGTTTTTT
TRBJ2-1 - TRBV30 - 14 CAWSTSKSLNEQFF TGTGCCTGGAGTACTAGTAAGAGCTTGAATGAGCAGTTCTTC
TRBJ2-7 - TRBV25-1 few 15 CASSPHDSLAYEQYF TGTGCCAGCAGCCCCCATGACAGTCTCGCCTACGAGCAGTACTTC
TRBJ1-1 TRBD1 TRBV5-8 - 14 CASSDTGGYTEAFF TGTGCCAGCAGCGATACAGGGGGTTACACTGAAGCTTTCTTT
TRBJ2-1 TRBD2 TRBV27 - 14 CASSLGLADNEQFF TGTGCCAGCAGTTTGGGACTAGCAGACAATGAGCAGTTCTTC
TRBJ1-2 - TRBV5-4 - 14 CASSHGGDSYGYTF TGTGCCAGCAGCCACGGAGGAGACTCTTATGGCTACACCTTC
TRBJ2-5 TRBD2 TRBV6-5 - 14 CASRTSGGQETQYF TGTGCCAGCAGGACTAGCGGGGGACAAGAGACCCAGTACTTC
TRBJ2-7 TRBD1 TRBV11-2 - 14 CASSVGTGIYEQYF TGTGCCAGCAGCGTAGGGACAGGGATCTACGAGCAGTACTTC
TRBJ1-6 - TRBV6-5 - 15 CASSLSDRKGSPLHF TGTGCCAGCAGCCTATCAGACAGGAAGGGTTCACCCCTCCACTTT
TRBJ2-3 TRBD2 TRBV6-5 - 15 CASSNLAEITDTQYF TGTGCCAGCAGTAACCTAGCGGAAATCACAGATACGCAGTATTTT